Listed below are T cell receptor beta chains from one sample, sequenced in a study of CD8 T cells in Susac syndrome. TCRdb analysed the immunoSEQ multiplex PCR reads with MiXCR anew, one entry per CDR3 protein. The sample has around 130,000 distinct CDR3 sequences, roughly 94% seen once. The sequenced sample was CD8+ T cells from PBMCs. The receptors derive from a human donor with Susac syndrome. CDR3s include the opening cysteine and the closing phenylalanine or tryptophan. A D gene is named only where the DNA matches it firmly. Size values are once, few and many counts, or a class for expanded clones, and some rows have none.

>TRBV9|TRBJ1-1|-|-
TGTGCCAGCAGCGTTGGAGTTTACACTGAAGCTTTCTTT
CASSVGVYTEAFF
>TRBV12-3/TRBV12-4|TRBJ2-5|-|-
TGTGCCAGCAGTAGGGGACTGACTTACGAGACCCAGTACTTC
CASSRGLTYETQYF
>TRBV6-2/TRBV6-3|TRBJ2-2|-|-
TGTGCCAGCAGTCCCGCCAGGGAGAACACCGGGGAGCTGTTTTTT
CASSPARENTGELFF
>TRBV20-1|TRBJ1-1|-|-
TGCAGTGCTAGGGAGGGATACGACACTGAAGCTTTCTTT
CSAREGYDTEAFF
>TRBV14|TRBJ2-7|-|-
TGTGCCAGCAGCCGGGAAGGGGGGATAAATTACGAGCAGTACTTC
CASSREGGINYEQYF
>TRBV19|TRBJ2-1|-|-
TGTGCCACCCATACACCGGGCCATGAGCAGTTCTTC
CATHTPGHEQFF
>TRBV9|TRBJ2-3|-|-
TGTGCCAGCAGCGAACAAGGGAGGGGGCGAGGGGATACGCAGTATTTT
CASSEQGRGRGDTQYF
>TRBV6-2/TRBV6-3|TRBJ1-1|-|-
TGTGCCAGCAATGACAGGAATCTCATGAACACTGAAGCTTTCTTT
CASNDRNLMNTEAFF
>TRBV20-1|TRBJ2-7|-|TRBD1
TGCAGTGCTTTAGGACAGGGAGCCGGCTCCTACGAGCAGTACTTC
CSALGQGAGSYEQYF
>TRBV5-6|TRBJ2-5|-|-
TGTGCCAGCAGCCCTTGGGGGGGGGCCCAAGAGACCCAGTACTTC
CASSPWGGAQETQYF
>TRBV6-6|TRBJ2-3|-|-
TGTGCCAGCTCAGGGTCAGATACGCAGTATTTT
CASSGSDTQYF
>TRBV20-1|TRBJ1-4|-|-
TGCAGTGCTCCCCACGGGACCCTAAATCCTAATGAAAAACTGTTTTTT
CSAPHGTLNPNEKLFF
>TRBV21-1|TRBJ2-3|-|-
TGTGCCAGCAACCCACGGCGGGGGCCTACAGATACGCAGTATTTT
CASNPRRGPTDTQYF
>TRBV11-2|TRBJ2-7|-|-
TGTGCCAGCAGCTACTGGGCAAATTACGAGCAGTACTTC
CASSYWANYEQYF
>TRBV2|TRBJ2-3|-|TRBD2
TGTGCCAGCAGTGGACCAGCGGGGGGTTCAGATACGCAGTATTTT
CASSGPAGGSDTQYF
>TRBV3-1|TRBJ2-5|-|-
TGTGCCAGCAGCCAAGGGCTAGCTGAGCAAGAGACCCAGTACTTC
CASSQGLAEQETQYF
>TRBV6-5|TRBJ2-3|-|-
TGTGCCAGCAGTTACAACCGGGCAGATACGCAGTATTTT
CASSYNRADTQYF
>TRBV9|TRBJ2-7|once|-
TGTGCCAGCAGCGTAGCGACGGGCGCCGGGTACGAGCAGTACTTC
CASSVATGAGYEQYF
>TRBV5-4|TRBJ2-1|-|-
TGTGCCAGCAGCTTAATGGGGGGTTACAATGAGCAGTTCTTC
CASSLMGGYNEQFF
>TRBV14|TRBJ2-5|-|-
TGTGCCAGCGGACAGCGGGGTGAAGAGACCCAGTACTTC
CASGQRGEETQYF
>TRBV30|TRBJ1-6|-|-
TGTGCCTGGAGTGTACTTGCTTCCGGGGATTCACCCCTCCACTTT
CAWSVLASGDSPLHF
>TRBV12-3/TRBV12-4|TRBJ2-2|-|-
TGTGCCAGCAGTTCCGGCCCTAATCCGGGGGAGCTGTTTTTT
CASSSGPNPGELFF
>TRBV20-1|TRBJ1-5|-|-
TGCAGTGCATTAGACACAGCACGTAGCAATCAGCCCCAGCATTTT
CSALDTARSNQPQHF
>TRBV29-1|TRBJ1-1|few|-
TGCAGCGTTTTGCCCCGGGGCACTGAAGCTTTCTTT
CSVLPRGTEAFF
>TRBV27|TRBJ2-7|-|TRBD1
TGTGCCAGCAGTCCAGGGGGCCGGGAGCAGTACTTC
CASSPGGREQYF
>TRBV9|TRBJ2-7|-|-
TGTGCCAGCAGCGCCGGGACGCCTAATGAGCAGTACTTC
CASSAGTPNEQYF
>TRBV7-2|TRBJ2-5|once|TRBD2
TGTGCCAGCAGCTTCTCTAGCGGGGGGGCGGAGACCCAGTACTTC
CASSFSSGGAETQYF
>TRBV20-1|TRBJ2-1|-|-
TGCAGTGCTAGAGAGGGAGCGGACGGCCATGAGCAGTTCTTC
CSAREGADGHEQFF
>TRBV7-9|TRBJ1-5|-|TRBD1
TGTGCCAGCAGTCTCACCGTGACAGGGACGAGCAATCAGCCCCAGCATTTT
CASSLTVTGTSNQPQHF
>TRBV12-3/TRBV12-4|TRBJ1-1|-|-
TGTGCCAGCAGTTTACGGGGGGACCCAAACACTGAAGCTTTCTTT
CASSLRGDPNTEAFF
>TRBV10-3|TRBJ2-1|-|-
TGTGCCATCAGTGAGTCTGGTGTCACTAACAATGAGCAGTTCTTC
CAISESGVTNNEQFF
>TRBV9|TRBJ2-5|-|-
TGTGCCAGCAGCGCGGGCCTCGGGGAAGAGACCCAGTACTTC
CASSAGLGEETQYF
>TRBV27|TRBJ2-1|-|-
TGTGCCAGCAGTGGGGGTCCGGGACAATACAATGAGCAGTTCTTC
CASSGGPGQYNEQFF
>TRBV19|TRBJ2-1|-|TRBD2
TGTGCCAGTAGTCCGAGGACTAGCGGGGGAGATGAGCAGTTCTTC
CASSPRTSGGDEQFF
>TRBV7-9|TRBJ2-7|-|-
TGTGCCAGCGGCGCACCCCCTCAGGGCTACGAGCAGTACTTC
CASGAPPQGYEQYF
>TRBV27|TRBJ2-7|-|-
TGTGCCAGCAGTTTATTGGGCAGCCTAACCGAGCAGTACTTC
CASSLLGSLTEQYF
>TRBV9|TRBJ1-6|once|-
TGTGCCAGCATCGGCGGGCCAGGGGCAATTATATCACCCCTCCACTTT
CASIGGPGAIISPLHF
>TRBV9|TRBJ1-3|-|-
TGTGCCAGCAGCGACTCTGGAAACACCATATATTTT
CASSDSGNTIYF
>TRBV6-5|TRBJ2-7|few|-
TGTGCCAGCAGTATGTGGGGAGTTGTGGACGAGCAGTACTTC
CASSMWGVVDEQYF
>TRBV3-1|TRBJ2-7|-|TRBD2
TGTGCCAGCAGCCAAGAGCCCCCGGGGAGGGTCGGAACCTACGAGCAGTACTTC
CASSQEPPGRVGTYEQYF
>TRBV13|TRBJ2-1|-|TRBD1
TGTGCCAGCGGTAGGGGACAGGGCTACAATGAGCAGTTCTTC
CASGRGQGYNEQFF
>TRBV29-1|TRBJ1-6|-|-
TGCAGCGTTCTCCGTGGGGAGCAGGGTGAGCATTCACCCCTCCACTTT
CSVLRGEQGEHSPLHF
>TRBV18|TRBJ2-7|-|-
TGTGCCAGCTCACCAGCAGGGATCTCCTACGAGCAGTACTTC
CASSPAGISYEQYF
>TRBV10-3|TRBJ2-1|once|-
TGTGCCATCAGTGAAAGAGGGGTCAGCTCCTACAATGAGCAGTTCTTC
CAISERGVSSYNEQFF
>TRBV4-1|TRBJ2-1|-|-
TGCGCCAGCAGCCAACTCCGGGGTACAGATGAGCAGTTCTTC
CASSQLRGTDEQFF
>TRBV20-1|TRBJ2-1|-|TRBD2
TGCAGTGCCGAAAAACCGGGAGGGGGCTACAATGAGCAGTTCTTC
CSAEKPGGGYNEQFF
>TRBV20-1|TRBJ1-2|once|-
TGCAGTGCTAGAGTTGGGCAGTCTAACTATGGCTACACCTTC
CSARVGQSNYGYTF
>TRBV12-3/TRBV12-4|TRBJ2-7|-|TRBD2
TGTGCCAGCATCCGTACTAGCGGGGGCCCCTTATACTACGAGCAGTACTTC
CASIRTSGGPLYYEQYF
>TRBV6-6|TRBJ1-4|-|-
TGTGCCAGCAGTTACCTGGGGGAGGAAAATGAAAAACTGTTTTTT
CASSYLGEENEKLFF
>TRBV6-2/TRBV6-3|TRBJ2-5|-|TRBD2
TGTGCCATCAAGAGCCCTAGCGGTCGCTTCCAAGAGACCCAGTACTTC
CAIKSPSGRFQETQYF
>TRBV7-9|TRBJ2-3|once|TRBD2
TGTGCCAGCAGCTACCGGACTAGCGGGGACTCAGATACGCAGTATTTT
CASSYRTSGDSDTQYF
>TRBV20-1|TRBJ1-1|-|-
TGCAGTGCTAGTGTCGTCCGACAGAACACTGAAGCTTTCTTT
CSASVVRQNTEAFF
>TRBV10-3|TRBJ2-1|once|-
TGTGCCATCAGTGATAACCATAGAGGGTCCGAGGGGTACAATGAGCAGTTCTTC
CAISDNHRGSEGYNEQFF
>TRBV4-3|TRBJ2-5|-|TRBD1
TGCGCCAGCAGCCAAGAGCTCCCGGACAGGGTTGAAGAGGAGACCCAGTACTTC
CASSQELPDRVEEETQYF
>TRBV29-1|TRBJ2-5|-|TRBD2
TGCAGCGCCCCGGGACTAGCTGTTTCAGAGACCCAGTACTTC
CSAPGLAVSETQYF
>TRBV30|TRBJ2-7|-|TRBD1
TGTGCCTGGGATAAGACAGGGGCCTACGAGCAGTACTTC
CAWDKTGAYEQYF
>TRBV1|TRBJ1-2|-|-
TGCACCAGCAGCCATCCGGGACAGGGCATCAATAGTTTCTATGGCTACACCTTC
CTSSHPGQGINSFYGYTF
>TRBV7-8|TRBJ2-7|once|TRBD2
TGTGCCAGCAGCTTAGCGTTAGCGGGGCTCCTCGAGCAGTACTTC
CASSLALAGLLEQYF
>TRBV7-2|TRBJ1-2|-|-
TGTGCCAGCAGCTTTGGGACGGGAGGGGGCTACACCTTC
CASSFGTGGGYTF